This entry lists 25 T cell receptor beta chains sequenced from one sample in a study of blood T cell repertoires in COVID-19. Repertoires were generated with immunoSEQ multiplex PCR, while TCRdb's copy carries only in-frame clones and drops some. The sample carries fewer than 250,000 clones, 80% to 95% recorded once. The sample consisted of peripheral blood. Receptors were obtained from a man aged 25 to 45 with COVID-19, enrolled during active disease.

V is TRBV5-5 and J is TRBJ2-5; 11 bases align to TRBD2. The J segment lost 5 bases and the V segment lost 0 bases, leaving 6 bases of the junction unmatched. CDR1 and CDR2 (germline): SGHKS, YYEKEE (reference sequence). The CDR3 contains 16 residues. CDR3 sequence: CASSLGELAGAETQYF. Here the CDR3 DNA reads TGTGCCAGCAGCTTGGGGGAACTAGCGGGGGCGGAGACCCAGTACTTC.

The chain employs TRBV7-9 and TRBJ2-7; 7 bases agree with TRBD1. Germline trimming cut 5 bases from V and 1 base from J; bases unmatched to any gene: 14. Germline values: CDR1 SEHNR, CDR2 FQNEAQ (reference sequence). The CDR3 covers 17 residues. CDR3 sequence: CASSPQRGQGVSYEQYF. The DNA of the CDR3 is TGTGCCAGCAGCCCCCAAAGGGGGCAGGGGGTTTCCTACGAGCAGTACTTC.

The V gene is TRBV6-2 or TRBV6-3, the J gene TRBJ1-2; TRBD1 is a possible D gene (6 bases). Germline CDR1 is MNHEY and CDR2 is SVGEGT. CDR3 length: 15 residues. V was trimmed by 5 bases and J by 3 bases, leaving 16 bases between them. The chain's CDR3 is CASSTRQEKYYGYTF. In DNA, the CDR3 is TGTGCCAGCAGTACAAGACAGGAAAAGTACTATGGCTACACCTTC.

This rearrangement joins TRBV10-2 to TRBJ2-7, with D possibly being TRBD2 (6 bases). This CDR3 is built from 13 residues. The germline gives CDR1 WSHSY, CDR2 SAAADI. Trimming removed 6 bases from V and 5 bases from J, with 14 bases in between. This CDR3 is CASRAGTADEQYF. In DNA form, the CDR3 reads TGCGCCAGCAGAGCCGGGACTGCTGACGAGCAGTACTTC.

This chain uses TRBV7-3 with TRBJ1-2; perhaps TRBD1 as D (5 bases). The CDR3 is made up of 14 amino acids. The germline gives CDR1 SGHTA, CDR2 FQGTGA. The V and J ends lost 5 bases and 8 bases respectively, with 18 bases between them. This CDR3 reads CASSPDSLGSGYTF. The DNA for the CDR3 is TGTGCCAGCAGCCCCGACAGCCTCGGCAGCGGCTACACCTTC.

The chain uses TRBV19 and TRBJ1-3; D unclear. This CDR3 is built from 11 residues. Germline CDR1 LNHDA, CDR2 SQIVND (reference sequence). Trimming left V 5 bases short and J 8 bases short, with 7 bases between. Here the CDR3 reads CASSVRDTIYF. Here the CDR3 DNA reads TGTGCCAGTAGTGTCCGGGACACCATATATTTT. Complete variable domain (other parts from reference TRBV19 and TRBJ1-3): DGGITQSPKYLFRKEGQNVTLSCEQNLNHDAMYWYRQDPGQGLRLIYYSQIVNDFQKGDIAEGYSVSREKKESFPLTVTSAQKNPTAFYLCASSVRDTIYFGEGSWLTVV.

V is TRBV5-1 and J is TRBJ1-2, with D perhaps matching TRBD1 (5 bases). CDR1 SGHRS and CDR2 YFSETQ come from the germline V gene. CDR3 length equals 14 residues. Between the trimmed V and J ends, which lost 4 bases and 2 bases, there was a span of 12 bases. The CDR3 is CASSGGTLNYGYTF. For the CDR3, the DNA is TGCGCCAGCAGCGGAGGGACGTTAAACTATGGCTACACCTTC.

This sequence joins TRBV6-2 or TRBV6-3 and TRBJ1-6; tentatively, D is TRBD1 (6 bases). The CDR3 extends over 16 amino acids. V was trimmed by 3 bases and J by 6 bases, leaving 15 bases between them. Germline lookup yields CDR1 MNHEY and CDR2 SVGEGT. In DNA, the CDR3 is TGTGCCAGCAGTTATCAGTCCAGGGGACCTAATTCACCCCTCCACTTT. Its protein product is CASSYQSRGPNSPLHF.

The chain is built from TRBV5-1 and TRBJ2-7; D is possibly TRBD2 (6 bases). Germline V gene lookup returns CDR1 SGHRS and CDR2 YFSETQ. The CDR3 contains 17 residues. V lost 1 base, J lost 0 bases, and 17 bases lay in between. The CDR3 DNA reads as TGCGCCAGCAGCTTGCTGGGGAGGACCGGGGCCTCCTACGAGCAGTACTTC. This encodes CASSLLGRTGASYEQYF.

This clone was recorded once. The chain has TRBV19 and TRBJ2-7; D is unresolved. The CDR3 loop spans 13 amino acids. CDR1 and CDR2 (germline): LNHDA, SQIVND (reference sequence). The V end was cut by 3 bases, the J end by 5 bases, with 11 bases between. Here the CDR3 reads CASSMTRRNEQYF. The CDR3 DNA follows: TGTGCCAGTAGTATGACCAGGCGTAACGAGCAGTACTTC.

The CDR3 nucleotides read TGTGCCAGCAGACTCTCGAACACTGAAGCTTTCTTT. Translated, it gives CASRLSNTEAFF. V usage is TRBV27 and J usage is TRBJ1-1; D gene uncertain. The CDR3 extends over 12 amino acids. Germline CDR1 is MNHEY and CDR2 is SMNVEV (reference sequence). Trimming took off 6 bases at V and 1 base at J, with 6 bases between the two ends.

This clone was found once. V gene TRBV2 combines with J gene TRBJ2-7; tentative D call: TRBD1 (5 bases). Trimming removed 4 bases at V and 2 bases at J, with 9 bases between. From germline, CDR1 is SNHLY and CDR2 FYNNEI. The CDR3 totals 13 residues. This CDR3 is CASSGDSPYEQYF. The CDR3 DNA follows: TGTGCCAGCAGTGGAGACAGCCCCTACGAGCAGTACTTC.

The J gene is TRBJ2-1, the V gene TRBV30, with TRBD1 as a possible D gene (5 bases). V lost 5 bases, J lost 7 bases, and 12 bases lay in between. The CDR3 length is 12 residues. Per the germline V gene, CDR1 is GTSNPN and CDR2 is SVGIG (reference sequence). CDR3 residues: CAWGLGANEQFF. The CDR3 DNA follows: TGTGCCTGGGGTCTTGGGGCGAATGAGCAGTTCTTC.

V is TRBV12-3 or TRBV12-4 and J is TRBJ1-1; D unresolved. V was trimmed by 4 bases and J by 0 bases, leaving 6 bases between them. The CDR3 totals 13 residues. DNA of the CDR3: TGTGCCAGCAGTTCCTACGTGAACACTGAAGCTTTCTTT. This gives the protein CASSSYVNTEAFF.

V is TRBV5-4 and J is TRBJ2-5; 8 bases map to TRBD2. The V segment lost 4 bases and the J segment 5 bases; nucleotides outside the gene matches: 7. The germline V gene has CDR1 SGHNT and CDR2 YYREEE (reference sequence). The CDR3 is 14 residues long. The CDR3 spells CASSQPREGETQYF. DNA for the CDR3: TGTGCCAGCAGCCAGCCCCGGGAGGGGGAGACCCAGTACTTC.

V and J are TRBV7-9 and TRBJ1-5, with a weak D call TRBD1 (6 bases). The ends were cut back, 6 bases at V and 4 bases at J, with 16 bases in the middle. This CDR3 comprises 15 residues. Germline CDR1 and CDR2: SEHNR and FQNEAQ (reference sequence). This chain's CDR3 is CASSSQGGWNQPQHF. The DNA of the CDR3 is TGTGCCAGCAGTTCACAGGGCGGGTGGAATCAGCCCCAGCATTTT.

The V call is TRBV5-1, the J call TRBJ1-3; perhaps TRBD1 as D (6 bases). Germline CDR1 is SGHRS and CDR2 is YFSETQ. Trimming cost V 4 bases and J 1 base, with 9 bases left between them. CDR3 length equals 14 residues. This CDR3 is CASSADRSGNTIYF. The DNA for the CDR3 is TGCGCCAGCAGCGCTGACAGGTCTGGAAACACCATATATTTT. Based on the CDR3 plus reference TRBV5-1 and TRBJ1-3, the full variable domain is KAGVTQTPRYLIKTRGQQVTLSCSPISGHRSVSWYQQTPGQGLQFLFEYFSETQRNKGNFPGRFSGRQFSNSRSEMNVSTLELGDSALYLCASSADRSGNTIYFGEGSWLTVV.

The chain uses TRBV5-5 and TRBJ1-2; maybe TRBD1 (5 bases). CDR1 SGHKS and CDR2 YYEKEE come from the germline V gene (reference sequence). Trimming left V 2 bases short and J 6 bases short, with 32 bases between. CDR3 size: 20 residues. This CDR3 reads CASSFKIFVSPPMAGHGYTF. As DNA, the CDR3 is TGTGCCAGCAGCTTTAAGATTTTCGTAAGTCCCCCCATGGCGGGACATGGCTACACCTTC.

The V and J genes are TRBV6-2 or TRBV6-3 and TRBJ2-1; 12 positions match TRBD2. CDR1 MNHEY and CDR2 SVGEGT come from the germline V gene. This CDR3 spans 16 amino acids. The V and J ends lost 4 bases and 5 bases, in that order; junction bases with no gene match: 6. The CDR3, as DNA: TGTGCCAGCAGTTGGCCTAGCGGGGGGGTTAACAATGAGCAGTTCTTC. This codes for CASSWPSGGVNNEQFF.

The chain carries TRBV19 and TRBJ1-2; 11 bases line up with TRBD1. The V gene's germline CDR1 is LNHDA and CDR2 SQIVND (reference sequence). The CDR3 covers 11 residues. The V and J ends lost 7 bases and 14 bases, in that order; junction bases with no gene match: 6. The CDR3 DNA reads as TGTGCCAGTAAGGGGACAGGGGGTAATACCTTC. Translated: CASKGTGGNTF.

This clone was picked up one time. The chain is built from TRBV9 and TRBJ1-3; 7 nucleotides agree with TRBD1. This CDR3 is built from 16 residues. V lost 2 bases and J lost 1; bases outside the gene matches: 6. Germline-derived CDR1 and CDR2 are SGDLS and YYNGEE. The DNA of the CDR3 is TGTGCCAGCAGCGTCACGGTGACAGGGTCTGGAAACACCATATATTTT. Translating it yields CASSVTVTGSGNTIYF.

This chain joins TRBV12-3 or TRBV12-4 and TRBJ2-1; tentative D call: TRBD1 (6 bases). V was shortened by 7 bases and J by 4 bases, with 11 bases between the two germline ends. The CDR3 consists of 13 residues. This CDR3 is CASMNRAYNEQFF. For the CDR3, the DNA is TGTGCCAGCATGAACAGGGCTTACAATGAGCAGTTCTTC.

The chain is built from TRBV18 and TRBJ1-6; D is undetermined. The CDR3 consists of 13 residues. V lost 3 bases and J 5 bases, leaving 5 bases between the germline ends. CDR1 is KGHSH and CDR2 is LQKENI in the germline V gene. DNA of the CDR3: TGTGCCAGCTCACCGGCGGATAATTCACCCCTCCACTTT. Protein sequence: CASSPADNSPLHF.

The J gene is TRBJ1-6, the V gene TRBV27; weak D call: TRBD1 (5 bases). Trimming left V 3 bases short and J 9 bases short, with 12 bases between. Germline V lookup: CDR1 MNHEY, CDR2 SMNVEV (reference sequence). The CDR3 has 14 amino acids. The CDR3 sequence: CASSFDSAPSPLHF. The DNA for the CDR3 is TGTGCCAGCAGTTTCGACAGCGCTCCTTCACCCCTCCACTTT.

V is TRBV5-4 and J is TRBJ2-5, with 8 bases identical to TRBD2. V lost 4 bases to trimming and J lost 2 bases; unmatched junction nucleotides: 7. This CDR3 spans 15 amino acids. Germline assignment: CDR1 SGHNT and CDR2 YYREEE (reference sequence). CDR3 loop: CASSSLAGLQETQYF. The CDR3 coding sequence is TGTGCCAGCAGCAGCCTAGCGGGCTTACAAGAGACCCAGTACTTC.